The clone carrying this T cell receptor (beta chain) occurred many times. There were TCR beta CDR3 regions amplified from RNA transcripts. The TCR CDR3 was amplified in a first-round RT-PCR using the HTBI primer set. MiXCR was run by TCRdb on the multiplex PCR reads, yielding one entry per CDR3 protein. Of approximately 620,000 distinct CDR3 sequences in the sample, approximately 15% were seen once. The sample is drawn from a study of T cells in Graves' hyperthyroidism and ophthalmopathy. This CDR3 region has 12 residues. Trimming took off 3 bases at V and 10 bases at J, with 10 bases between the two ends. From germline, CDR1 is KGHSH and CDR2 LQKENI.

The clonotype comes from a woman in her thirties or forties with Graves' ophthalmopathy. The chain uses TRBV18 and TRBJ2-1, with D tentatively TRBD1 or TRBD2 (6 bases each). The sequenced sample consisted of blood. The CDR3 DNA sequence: TGTGCCAGCTCACCGTACGGGGGCGAGCAGTTCTTC. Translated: CASSPYGGEQFF.